These T cell receptor beta chains were read from a single sample in a study of CD8 T cells in ankylosing spondylitis. MiXCR, run by TCRdb on the 5' RACE reads, gives a single entry per CDR3 protein. The top ten hold around 1% of the sample, which has about 340,000 distinct CDR3 sequences, roughly 14% seen once. The sample consisted of blood, either unsorted or a sorted T cell fraction (not recorded which). Every receptor here comes from a male donor with ankylosing spondylitis or in good health (not recorded which). The CDR3 runs from the conserved cysteine through the conserved F or W. D genes are given only for firm matches. The listing skips clone size in some rows; elsewhere it reads once, few, many or a size class.

D gene: NA
J gene: TRBJ2-3
V gene: TRBV11-2
CDR3 length: 15
clone size: NA
CDR3 protein: CASSRRGLVVDTQYF
CDR3 DNA: TGTGCCAGCAGCAGACGGGGTCTAGTAGTAGATACGCAGTATTTT

D gene: NA
J gene: TRBJ2-1
V gene: TRBV5-1
CDR3 length: 13
clone size: few
CDR3 protein: CASSRDFNNEQFF
CDR3 DNA: TGCGCCAGCAGCCGGGACTTCAACAATGAGCAGTTCTTC

D gene: NA
J gene: TRBJ1-5
V gene: TRBV29-1
CDR3 length: 14
clone size: many
CDR3 protein: CSGPQGKSNQPQHF
CDR3 DNA: TGCAGCGGACCTCAGGGTAAGAGCAATCAGCCCCAGCATTTT

D gene: NA
J gene: TRBJ2-1
V gene: TRBV12-3/TRBV12-4
CDR3 length: 15
clone size: few
CDR3 protein: CASSAQGTSYNEQFF
CDR3 DNA: TGTGCCAGCAGTGCCCAGGGGACTTCCTACAATGAGCAGTTCTTC

D gene: NA
J gene: TRBJ2-5
V gene: TRBV5-1
CDR3 length: 15
clone size: NA
CDR3 protein: CASSLVGVRQETQYF
CDR3 DNA: TGCGCCAGCAGCTTGGTTGGGGTAAGACAAGAGACCCAGTACTTC

D gene: NA
J gene: TRBJ1-2
V gene: TRBV29-1
CDR3 length: 12
clone size: few
CDR3 protein: CSVGRGNYGYTF
CDR3 DNA: TGCAGCGTGGGGCGAGGAAACTATGGCTACACCTTC

D gene: NA
J gene: TRBJ1-1
V gene: TRBV9
CDR3 length: 15
clone size: NA
CDR3 protein: CASRPMLGEMTEAFF
CDR3 DNA: TGTGCCAGCAGACCAATGCTCGGGGAGATGACTGAAGCTTTCTTT

D gene: NA
J gene: TRBJ1-1
V gene: TRBV12-3/TRBV12-4
CDR3 length: 14
clone size: few
CDR3 protein: CASSARERNTEAFF
CDR3 DNA: TGTGCCAGCAGTGCCAGGGAGAGAAACACTGAAGCTTTCTTT

D gene: NA
J gene: TRBJ1-1
V gene: TRBV3-1
CDR3 length: 13
clone size: NA
CDR3 protein: CASSIHPTGEAFF
CDR3 DNA: TGTGCCAGCAGCATACACCCTACAGGAGAAGCTTTCTTT

D gene: TRBD1
J gene: TRBJ2-3
V gene: TRBV4-2
CDR3 length: 16
clone size: NA
CDR3 protein: CASSQDFRGQGDTQYF
CDR3 DNA: TGTGCCAGCAGCCAAGATTTTAGGGGGCAGGGAGATACGCAGTATTTT

D gene: TRBD1
J gene: TRBJ2-7
V gene: TRBV20-1
CDR3 length: 14
clone size: NA
CDR3 protein: CSASWDSRISEQYF
CDR3 DNA: TGCAGTGCTTCTTGGGACAGTAGAATCTCCGAGCAGTACTTC

D gene: NA
J gene: TRBJ1-4
V gene: TRBV20-1
CDR3 length: 16
clone size: few
CDR3 protein: CSARDPGRPTNEKLFF
CDR3 DNA: TGCAGTGCTAGAGATCCCGGCAGACCAACTAATGAAAAACTGTTTTTT

D gene: NA
J gene: TRBJ1-5
V gene: TRBV5-6
CDR3 length: 12
clone size: NA
CDR3 protein: CASSLYNQPQHF
CDR3 DNA: TGTGCCAGCAGCCTCTACAATCAGCCCCAGCATTTT

D gene: NA
J gene: TRBJ2-5
V gene: TRBV5-1
CDR3 length: 12
clone size: NA
CDR3 protein: CASSTGTETQYF
CDR3 DNA: TGCGCCAGCAGCACAGGGACGGAGACCCAGTACTTC

D gene: NA
J gene: TRBJ1-2
V gene: TRBV7-8
CDR3 length: 14
clone size: many
CDR3 protein: CASSWTRSNYGYTF
CDR3 DNA: TGTGCCAGCAGCTGGACACGTTCTAACTATGGCTACACCTTC

D gene: NA
J gene: TRBJ1-1
V gene: TRBV5-1
CDR3 length: 13
clone size: many
CDR3 protein: CASSLDANTEAFF
CDR3 DNA: TGCGCCAGCAGCTTGGATGCGAACACTGAAGCTTTCTTT

D gene: NA
J gene: TRBJ2-1
V gene: TRBV6-6
CDR3 length: 12
clone size: NA
CDR3 protein: CASSPGGHEQFF
CDR3 DNA: TGTGCCAGCAGCCCCGGGGGACATGAGCAGTTCTTC

D gene: NA
J gene: TRBJ2-7
V gene: TRBV3-1
CDR3 length: 13
clone size: few
CDR3 protein: CASSLLTDYEQYF
CDR3 DNA: TGTGCCAGCAGCCTATTGACGGACTACGAGCAGTACTTC

D gene: TRBD1
J gene: TRBJ1-1
V gene: TRBV20-1
CDR3 length: 14
clone size: NA
CDR3 protein: CSARLGQMNTEAFF
CDR3 DNA: TGCAGTGCTAGACTGGGACAGATGAACACTGAAGCTTTCTTT

D gene: TRBD2
J gene: TRBJ2-1
V gene: TRBV11-2
CDR3 length: 15
clone size: few
CDR3 protein: CASSLGTSSYNEQFF
CDR3 DNA: TGTGCCAGCAGCCTCGGGACTAGCTCCTACAATGAGCAGTTCTTC

D gene: NA
J gene: TRBJ2-2
V gene: TRBV19
CDR3 length: 15
clone size: NA
CDR3 protein: CASSSQGRGAGELFF
CDR3 DNA: TGTGCCAGTAGTTCTCAGGGGAGGGGCGCCGGGGAGCTGTTTTTT

D gene: TRBD2
J gene: TRBJ2-1
V gene: TRBV5-1
CDR3 length: 17
clone size: few
CDR3 protein: CASSSGLAGGDYNEQFF
CDR3 DNA: TGCGCCAGCAGCTCGGGACTAGCGGGGGGGGATTACAATGAGCAGTTCTTC

D gene: TRBD2
J gene: TRBJ2-3
V gene: TRBV5-1
CDR3 length: 18
clone size: NA
CDR3 protein: CASSLLSGGSLSTDTQYF
CDR3 DNA: TGCGCCAGCAGCTTACTTAGCGGGGGCTCTTTAAGCACAGATACGCAGTATTTT

D gene: NA
J gene: TRBJ1-6
V gene: TRBV12-3/TRBV12-4
CDR3 length: 15
clone size: NA
CDR3 protein: CASSLYRSYNSPLHF
CDR3 DNA: TGTGCCAGCAGTTTATACCGCTCCTATAATTCACCCCTCCACTTT

D gene: NA
J gene: TRBJ2-1
V gene: TRBV5-5
CDR3 length: 14
clone size: NA
CDR3 protein: CASSSQGGYNEQFF
CDR3 DNA: TGTGCCAGCAGCTCACAAGGAGGGTACAATGAGCAGTTCTTC

D gene: TRBD1
J gene: TRBJ2-7
V gene: TRBV12-3/TRBV12-4
CDR3 length: 14
clone size: NA
CDR3 protein: CASSYGTGVPEQYF
CDR3 DNA: TGTGCCAGCAGTTACGGGACAGGGGTTCCCGAGCAGTACTTC

D gene: NA
J gene: TRBJ2-7
V gene: TRBV10-3
CDR3 length: 11
clone size: few
CDR3 protein: CAISEAGEQYF
CDR3 DNA: TGTGCCATCAGTGAGGCAGGGGAGCAGTACTTC

D gene: NA
J gene: TRBJ2-3
V gene: TRBV12-3/TRBV12-4
CDR3 length: 16
clone size: few
CDR3 protein: CASIPGVLLSTDTQYF
CDR3 DNA: TGTGCCAGCATCCCGGGGGTCCTACTAAGCACAGATACGCAGTATTTT

D gene: NA
J gene: TRBJ2-1
V gene: TRBV18
CDR3 length: 15
clone size: many
CDR3 protein: CASSAIMSSYNEQFF
CDR3 DNA: TGTGCCAGCTCGGCGATCATGAGCTCCTACAATGAGCAGTTCTTC

D gene: TRBD2
J gene: TRBJ2-3
V gene: TRBV20-1
CDR3 length: 17
clone size: NA
CDR3 protein: CSAPDGGGSASTDTQYF
CDR3 DNA: TGCAGTGCCCCCGACGGCGGGGGGTCGGCAAGCACAGATACGCAGTATTTT

D gene: NA
J gene: TRBJ2-3
V gene: TRBV18
CDR3 length: 12
clone size: many
CDR3 protein: CASSPPSDTQYF
CDR3 DNA: TGTGCCAGCTCACCACCGTCAGATACGCAGTATTTT

D gene: TRBD1
J gene: TRBJ1-2
V gene: TRBV4-2
CDR3 length: 17
clone size: NA
CDR3 protein: CASSQAARRDSPWGYTF
CDR3 DNA: TGTGCCAGCAGCCAGGCGGCCCGCCGGGACAGCCCCTGGGGCTACACCTTC

D gene: TRBD2
J gene: TRBJ2-7
V gene: TRBV5-1
CDR3 length: 14
clone size: few
CDR3 protein: CASSRGLAVYEQYF
CDR3 DNA: TGCGCCAGCAGCAGAGGACTAGCGGTCTACGAGCAGTACTTC

D gene: TRBD2
J gene: TRBJ2-7
V gene: TRBV5-1
CDR3 length: 15
clone size: NA
CDR3 protein: CASSGLAGGQNEQYF
CDR3 DNA: TGCGCCAGCAGCGGGCTAGCGGGGGGGCAAAACGAGCAGTACTTC

D gene: NA
J gene: TRBJ1-2
V gene: TRBV7-2
CDR3 length: 13
clone size: NA
CDR3 protein: CASYQAPREGYTF
CDR3 DNA: TGTGCCAGCTACCAAGCTCCCCGTGAAGGCTACACCTTC

D gene: NA
J gene: TRBJ2-7
V gene: TRBV11-2
CDR3 length: 14
clone size: few
CDR3 protein: CASSSGRVAYEQYF
CDR3 DNA: TGTGCCAGCAGCTCAGGGCGGGTAGCCTACGAGCAGTACTTC

D gene: TRBD1
J gene: TRBJ1-5
V gene: TRBV12-3/TRBV12-4
CDR3 length: 16
clone size: many
CDR3 protein: CASSPRQGDSNQPQHF
CDR3 DNA: TGTGCCAGCAGTCCCCGACAGGGGGATAGCAATCAGCCCCAGCATTTT

D gene: TRBD1
J gene: TRBJ2-1
V gene: TRBV5-1
CDR3 length: 15
clone size: many
CDR3 protein: CASSLVRGRLNEQFF
CDR3 DNA: TGCGCCAGCAGCTTGGTTAGGGGGCGCCTGAATGAGCAGTTCTTC

D gene: NA
J gene: TRBJ2-5
V gene: TRBV20-1
CDR3 length: 12
clone size: NA
CDR3 protein: CSARRAQETQYF
CDR3 DNA: TGCAGTGCTAGACGGGCCCAAGAGACCCAGTACTTC

D gene: TRBD1
J gene: TRBJ1-2
V gene: TRBV7-9
CDR3 length: 14
clone size: NA
CDR3 protein: CASSLGQGVIGYTF
CDR3 DNA: TGTGCCAGCAGCTTAGGACAGGGAGTAATAGGCTACACCTTC

D gene: NA
J gene: TRBJ2-7
V gene: TRBV5-1
CDR3 length: 13
clone size: NA
CDR3 protein: CASSASAPYEQYF
CDR3 DNA: TGCGCCAGCAGCGCTAGCGCCCCCTACGAGCAGTACTTC

D gene: NA
J gene: TRBJ2-2
V gene: TRBV6-5
CDR3 length: 15
clone size: few
CDR3 protein: CASSYLGVSTGELFF
CDR3 DNA: TGTGCCAGCAGTTACTTGGGGGTGAGCACCGGGGAGCTGTTTTTT

D gene: TRBD2
J gene: TRBJ2-3
V gene: TRBV18
CDR3 length: 15
clone size: few
CDR3 protein: CASSPSSGGADTQYF
CDR3 DNA: TGTGCCAGCTCACCATCCAGCGGGGGGGCGGATACGCAGTATTTT

D gene: TRBD1
J gene: TRBJ1-1
V gene: TRBV3-1
CDR3 length: 13
clone size: few
CDR3 protein: CASRQGTVGEAFF
CDR3 DNA: TGTGCCAGCAGACAAGGGACAGTTGGTGAAGCTTTCTTT

D gene: NA
J gene: TRBJ2-2
V gene: TRBV20-1
CDR3 length: 11
clone size: NA
CDR3 protein: CSAATDLGLFF
CDR3 DNA: TGCAGTGCTGCGACGGACCTAGGGCTGTTTTTT

D gene: NA
J gene: TRBJ2-2
V gene: TRBV12-5
CDR3 length: 15
clone size: NA
CDR3 protein: CASGLVPPPTGELFF
CDR3 DNA: TGTGCTAGTGGTTTGGTGCCCCCTCCCACCGGGGAGCTGTTTTTT

D gene: NA
J gene: TRBJ1-1
V gene: TRBV5-4
CDR3 length: 15
clone size: few
CDR3 protein: CASSEPPGRTTEAFF
CDR3 DNA: TGTGCCAGCAGCGAGCCCCCAGGGAGAACGACTGAAGCTTTCTTT

D gene: TRBD1
J gene: TRBJ2-1
V gene: TRBV28
CDR3 length: 16
clone size: NA
CDR3 protein: CASGSTDRSIYNEQFF
CDR3 DNA: TGTGCCAGCGGATCCACGGACAGGTCGATCTACAATGAGCAGTTCTTC

D gene: TRBD2
J gene: TRBJ2-3
V gene: TRBV11-2
CDR3 length: 17
clone size: NA
CDR3 protein: CASTDGTSGPSTDTQYF
CDR3 DNA: TGTGCCAGCACCGACGGGACTAGCGGACCTAGCACAGATACGCAGTATTTT

D gene: TRBD1
J gene: TRBJ1-2
V gene: TRBV5-6
CDR3 length: 15
clone size: few
CDR3 protein: CASSADRGPFYGYTF
CDR3 DNA: TGTGCCAGCAGCGCGGACAGGGGGCCCTTCTATGGCTACACCTTC

D gene: TRBD2
J gene: TRBJ2-4
V gene: TRBV5-1
CDR3 length: 14
clone size: NA
CDR3 protein: CASSRGGAKNIQYF
CDR3 DNA: TGCGCCAGCAGCCGCGGGGGAGCCAAAAACATTCAGTACTTC

D gene: NA
J gene: TRBJ1-3
V gene: TRBV5-6
CDR3 length: 14
clone size: few
CDR3 protein: CASRWGRVGNTIYF
CDR3 DNA: TGTGCCAGCCGGTGGGGCAGGGTCGGAAACACCATATATTTT

D gene: TRBD1
J gene: TRBJ1-5
V gene: TRBV10-3
CDR3 length: 14
clone size: NA
CDR3 protein: CAIGRDRDNQPQHF
CDR3 DNA: TGTGCCATCGGTAGAGACAGGGACAATCAGCCCCAGCATTTT

D gene: TRBD1
J gene: TRBJ2-1
V gene: TRBV12-3/TRBV12-4
CDR3 length: 14
clone size: many
CDR3 protein: CASGTASSYNEQFF
CDR3 DNA: TGTGCCAGTGGGACAGCCAGCTCCTACAATGAGCAGTTCTTC